The 6 T cell receptor beta chains listed next were all sequenced from one sample in a study of shared clonotypes between healthy human individuals. Measured with immunoSEQ multiplex PCR; TCRdb has only the in-frame clones, and not every one. The repertoire holds some 650,000 clones, with around 97% as singletons. The sequencing sample was made of naive CD4+ T cells sorted from blood. Documented subset: CD45RA+ positively selected. Receptors originate from a woman under 40 in good health.

This clone appeared a single time. This chain joins TRBV6-6 and TRBJ2-5, with D perhaps TRBD1 (5 bases). There are 12 residues in the CDR3. Germline V lookup: CDR1 MNHNY, CDR2 SVGAGI (reference sequence). Trimming took off 6 bases at V and 1 base at J, with 6 bases between the two ends. CDR3 in DNA: TGTGCCAGCAGGACAGCCCAAGAGACCCAGTACTTC. Its translation: CASRTAQETQYF.

This rearrangement joins TRBV5-1 to TRBJ2-1; TRBD1 agrees at 9 bases. V was pared by 7 bases and J by 4 bases, with 9 bases of the junction left unmatched. The CDR3 loop spans 15 amino acids. Germline values: CDR1 SGHRS, CDR2 YFSETQ. The CDR3 region is CASALQGAPYNEQFF. CDR3 sequence (DNA): TGCGCCAGCGCATTACAGGGGGCACCATACAATGAGCAGTTCTTC.

The V call is TRBV19, the J call TRBJ2-1, with 8 bases aligning to TRBD1. The CDR3 has 15 amino acids. Germline CDR1 is LNHDA and CDR2 is SQIVND (reference sequence). V dropped 2 bases and J dropped 7; count of bases not matched to a gene: 7. In nucleotides, the CDR3 is TGTGCCAGTAGTATACGCAGGGGGCTGTTGAATGAGCAGTTCTTC. Its protein is CASSIRRGLLNEQFF.

The chain links TRBV28 to TRBJ2-2; TRBD1 might be the D (5 bases). The ends were cut back, 6 bases at V and 0 bases at J, with 14 bases in the middle. CDR3 length equals 16 residues. Germline CDR1 and CDR2: MDHEN and SYDVKM. The CDR3 is CASRPYAGSNTGELFF. CDR3 DNA: TGTGCCAGCAGACCTTATGCAGGGTCGAACACCGGGGAGCTGTTTTTT.

This clone has more than one count but fewer than ten. V usage is TRBV2 and J usage is TRBJ1-1, with 7 nucleotides matching TRBD1. V dropped 6 bases and J dropped 5; count of bases not matched to a gene: 3. Germline loops: CDR1 SNHLY, CDR2 FYNNEI. There are 12 residues in the CDR3. CDR3 sequence reads: CASSVTGTEAFF. The CDR3 region has the DNA TGTGCCAGCAGCGTGACAGGGACTGAAGCTTTCTTT. The full variable domain, completed using reference TRBV2 and TRBJ1-1, is EPEVTQTPSHQVTQMGQEVILRCVPISNHLYFYWYRQILGQKVEFLVSFYNNEISEKSEIFDDQFSVERPDGSNFTLKIRSTKLEDSAMYFCASSVTGTEAFFGQGTRLTVV.

This clone was recorded once. The genes are TRBV7-9 and TRBJ1-5; D possibly corresponds to TRBD1 (6 bases). Trimming cost V 2 bases and J 1 base, with 6 bases left between them. The germline V gene encodes CDR1 SEHNR and CDR2 FQNEAQ (reference sequence). This CDR3 is built from 14 residues. In nucleotides, the CDR3 is TGTGCCAGCAGCTTAAGGGGGAGCAATCAGCCCCAGCATTTT. Translated: CASSLRGSNQPQHF.